This T cell receptor beta chain was sequenced in a study of blood T cells in healthy people across ages. The authors ran a second PCR of roughly 6 to 12 cycles using a sample-barcoded 5' primer and a J-beta primer mix. TCRdb re-called the 5' RACE reads with MiXCR, one entry per CDR3 protein. This table has some 1.4 million distinct CDR3 sequences, 42% appearing once. Germline CDR1 and CDR2: MNHNS and SASEGT. The CDR3 covers 15 residues. V trimming: 3 bases; J trimming: 2 bases; junction bases outside the gene matches: 4. Specimen: blood. The sequence was obtained from a woman aged 18-29 years in good health. The chain uses TRBV6-1 and TRBJ2-7; 10 nucleotides agree with TRBD2. CDR3 residues: CASSDPGLAAYEQYF. The CDR3 region has the DNA TGTGCCAGCAGTGACCCCGGACTAGCGGCCTACGAGCAGTACTTC.